The 3 T cell receptor beta chains presented below share a single source sample, sequenced in a study of CD8 T cells in Susac syndrome. The RNA input was 0.5 to 1 ug, and it was reverse transcribed with random hexamers. TCRdb ran MiXCR on the immunoSEQ multiplex PCR reads and lists one entry per CDR3 protein. The sample lists some 94,000 distinct CDR3 sequences; roughly 94% were seen once. Sequenced sample: CD4+ T cells from PBMCs. All receptors derive from a human donor with Susac syndrome.

This rearrangement joins TRBV20-1 to TRBJ1-1, with unresolved D. Trimming pared 1 base from V and 3 bases from J, leaving 12 bases between. From germline, CDR1 is DFQATT and CDR2 SNEGSKA (reference sequence). This CDR3 has 14 amino acids. CDR3 sequence reads: CSARVQGSDTEAFF. The CDR3 DNA follows: TGCAGTGCTAGAGTACAAGGATCTGACACTGAAGCTTTCTTT.

DNA of the CDR3: TGTGCCAGCAGCGAGATTACAGGGACGGTCGGCAATGAGCAGTTCTTC. It encodes CASSEITGTVGNEQFF. V is TRBV9 and J is TRBJ2-1; perhaps TRBD1 as D (6 bases). The CDR3 sequence is 16 residues long. Germline lookup yields CDR1 SGDLS and CDR2 YYNGEE. Trimming stripped 3 bases from V and 6 bases from J, with 19 bases between.

This chain connects TRBV28 to TRBJ2-5; 8 bases agree with TRBD2. This CDR3 region has 16 residues. Trimming at V came to 6 bases and at J to 1 base, leaving 10 bases not matched to a gene. The germline gives CDR1 MDHEN, CDR2 SYDVKM. The CDR3 loop reads CASRRLGGGFQETQYF. Here the CDR3 DNA reads TGTGCCAGCAGAAGGCTGGGCGGGGGGTTCCAAGAGACCCAGTACTTC.